Presented here are 14 T cell receptor beta chains from one specimen sequenced in a study of low-dose radiotherapy and immunotherapy resistance in tumors. Noted time point: before trial treatment. cDNA synthesis used a TRAV/TRBV-specific primer set for both chains. Amplification of TCRs used a constant-region primer and V-primer adapter for about 21 PCR cycles. MiXCR was run by TCRdb on the reads, yielding one entry per CDR3 protein. The sample lists 85,000 to 95,000 distinct CDR3 sequences; under 9.5% were seen once. Sample: PBMCs, taken before treatment. These TCRs come from a male donor with prostate cancer.

Many counts were recorded for this clonotype. This sequence joins TRBV12-3 or TRBV12-4 and TRBJ2-5; 9 nucleotides agree with TRBD1. Germline trimming cut 4 bases from V and 6 bases from J; bases unmatched to any gene: 6. The CDR3 totals 14 residues. The CDR3 nucleotides are TGTGCCAGCAGTTCGGACAGGGGACGAAAGACCCAGTACTTC. It translates to CASSSDRGRKTQYF.

This clonotype occurred many times. The chain couples TRBV18 to TRBJ1-5; TRBD1 matches at 8 bases. There are 16 residues in the CDR3. Germline V lookup: CDR1 KGHSH, CDR2 LQKENI. V lost 4 bases to trimming and J lost 3 bases; unmatched junction nucleotides: 8. The CDR3 nucleotides are TGTGCCAGCTCACGGGAACAGGGGGAAGCCAATCAGCCCCAGCATTTT. Translation: CASSREQGEANQPQHF.

Many counts were recorded for this clonotype. The chain has TRBV7-2 and TRBJ2-5; TRBD2 agrees at 15 bases. CDR3 length: 17 residues. Germline-derived CDR1 and CDR2 are SGHTA and FQGNSA. After removal of 5 bases from V and 1 base from J, the junction contained 5 bases not matched to a gene. The CDR3 DNA sequence: TGTGCCAGCAGCCTCGGGACTAGCGGGAGGCTCCAAGAGACCCAGTACTTC. It specifies CASSLGTSGRLQETQYF.

This clonotype was seen repeatedly, ten times or more. V and J are TRBV21-1 and TRBJ2-1; TRBD2 reflects the table's D call only, with no check against the DNA. TRBV21-1 is assigned pseudogene status. This CDR3 region has 16 residues. CDR3 in amino acids: CASSLGGLAGVGEQFF. Written as DNA, the CDR3 is TGTGCCAGCAGCCTCGGGGGGCTAGCGGGGGTCGGGGAGCAGTTCTTC.

In its sample, this clonotype was seen many times. The chain carries TRBV9 and TRBJ2-7; 8 bases are shared with TRBD2. V lost 4 bases to trimming and J lost 2 bases; unmatched junction nucleotides: 11. This CDR3 comprises 16 residues. Germline V gives CDR1 SGDLS, CDR2 YYNGEE. CDR3 protein: CASSPQSMGLAYEQYF. The CDR3 nucleotides are TGTGCCAGCAGCCCACAATCAATGGGACTAGCCTACGAGCAGTACTTC.

Ten or more counts support this clonotype. V is TRBV19 and J is TRBJ1-1, with D maybe TRBD1 (5 bases). Looked up from germline, CDR1 is LNHDA and CDR2 is SQIVND (reference sequence). Trimming pared 10 bases from V and 3 bases from J, leaving 12 bases between. This CDR3 has 12 residues. The CDR3 is CATRAGHTEAFF. The CDR3, as DNA: TGTGCCACTAGGGCGGGGCACACTGAAGCTTTCTTT.

This clonotype was counted ten times or more. The rearrangement links TRBV27 to TRBJ2-1; 8 bases align to TRBD2. CDR3 length: 15 residues. Per the germline V gene, CDR1 is MNHEY and CDR2 is SMNVEV (reference sequence). The ends lost 3 bases at V and 4 bases at J; junction bases unmatched: 5. The CDR3 here is CASSLGSSGYNEQFF. The CDR3 DNA reads TGTGCCAGCAGTTTGGGTTCTAGCGGGTACAATGAGCAGTTCTTC.

The table lists this clonotype with many counts. The V and J genes are TRBV28 and TRBJ1-5; a weak D match, TRBD1 (6 bases). This CDR3 contains 15 residues. Trimming stripped 3 bases from V and 1 base from J, with 10 bases between. Germline values: CDR1 MDHEN, CDR2 SYDVKM. CDR3 nucleotides: TGTGCCAGCAGTTTTACAGGGAGGAGCAATCAGCCCCAGCATTTT. Translated: CASSFTGRSNQPQHF.

This clonotype was detected ten times or more. This chain uses TRBV7-9 with TRBJ2-7, with D unresolved. V was cut by 3 bases and J by 2 bases, with 11 bases left in between. Germline lookup yields CDR1 SEHNR and CDR2 FQNEAQ (reference sequence). This CDR3 comprises 14 residues. CDR3 in DNA: TGTGCCAGCAGCTTGAACGTTCCTCCCTACGAGCAGTACTTC. This gives the protein CASSLNVPPYEQYF.

In its sample, this clonotype was seen many times. The rearrangement uses TRBV28 and TRBJ2-2; D perhaps matches TRBD2 (6 bases). This CDR3 is built from 14 residues. The germline V and J ends were trimmed by 7 bases and 1 base, with 10 bases remaining between them. CDR1 and CDR2 (germline): MDHEN, SYDVKM. CDR3 DNA sequence: TGTGCCAGCACCGCGGGGCGGAACACCGGGGAGCTGTTTTTT. Translating gives CASTAGRNTGELFF.

This clonotype was counted many times. CDR3 residues: CASSYVSGGSADTQYF. In nucleotides, the CDR3 is TGTGCCAGCAGTTACGTTTCGGGGGGCTCGGCAGATACGCAGTATTTT. This chain links TRBV6-2 or TRBV6-3 with TRBJ2-3, with D tentatively TRBD2 (7 bases). V lost 2 bases to trimming and J lost 4 bases, with 16 bases between them. From germline, CDR1 is MNHEY and CDR2 SVGEGT. The CDR3 has 16 residues.

This clonotype was counted ten times or more. The chain links TRBV9 to TRBJ2-2; D ambiguous. The length of the CDR3 is 14 residues. Per germline, CDR1 SGDLS and CDR2 YYNGEE. V lost 6 bases, J lost 1 base, and 10 bases lay in between. The CDR3 here is CASTPVGNTGELFF. CDR3 bases: TGTGCCAGCACCCCGGTGGGGAACACCGGGGAGCTGTTTTTT.

This clonotype was seen repeatedly, ten times or more. The rearrangement links TRBV6-5 to TRBJ2-7, with TRBD1 identical over 9 bases. With V trimmed by 5 bases and J by 6 bases, 14 bases remained unmatched. Germline V gene data show CDR1 as MNHEY and CDR2 as SVGAGI. The CDR3 extends over 16 amino acids. This chain's CDR3 is CASSDLTGQGPSEQYF. CDR3 DNA sequence: TGTGCCAGCAGTGATCTTACGGGACAGGGCCCATCCGAGCAGTACTTC.

This clonotype came up many times. V gene TRBV6-1 combines with J gene TRBJ2-6; 7 bases are shared with TRBD2. Germline V gene sequence: CDR1 MNHNS, CDR2 SASEGT. This CDR3 comprises 16 residues. The J segment lost 0 bases and the V segment lost 6 bases, leaving 5 bases of the junction unmatched. CDR3: CASRREASSGANVLTF. The CDR3 region has the DNA TGTGCCAGCAGACGGGAGGCGAGCTCTGGGGCCAACGTCCTGACTTTC.